This is a list of T cell receptor beta chains from one sample in a study of T cell responses to AZD1222 COVID-19 vaccine. Using immunoSEQ multiplex PCR, the repertoire was profiled, and TCRdb retains in-frame clones only, with some absent. The sample consists of 130,000 to 150,000 clones, roughly 87% of them appearing once. The sample was peripheral blood, taken 28 days after the second AZD1222 dose. All receptors derive from an adult who received the AZD1222 COVID-19 vaccine. Each CDR3 is given with its conserved first and last residue. Fields, in order: D gene, J gene, CDR3 length, V gene, clone size, CDR3 DNA, CDR3 protein. A D gene is named only where the DNA matches it firmly. The size of a clone is reported for some rows only, either as once, few or many, or as a class for expanded clones.

TRBD1,TRBJ2-3,16,TRBV24-1,-,TGTGCCACCAGTGATTTTGGACAGGGGGTACGAGATACGCAGTATTTT,CATSDFGQGVRDTQYF
-,TRBJ1-1,13,TRBV5-6,-,TGTGCCAGCAGCTATAACAGCTACACTGAAGCTTTCTTT,CASSYNSYTEAFF
TRBD2,TRBJ2-5,14,TRBV7-7,-,TGTGCCAGCAGCCTCGAGCGGGAGGGGGAGACCCAGTACTTC,CASSLEREGETQYF
-,TRBJ2-1,15,TRBV27,-,TGTGCCAGCAGTTTGTACGGGAGTCCCTACAATGAGCAGTTCTTC,CASSLYGSPYNEQFF
-,TRBJ2-1,16,TRBV27,-,TGTGCCAGCAGTTTCCGGCATGAAGCGGCTGACCATGAGCAGTTCTTC,CASSFRHEAADHEQFF
-,TRBJ1-5,17,TRBV6-2/TRBV6-3,-,TGTGCCAGCAGTTACGGGGGCATCTCGGGAAGCAATCAGCCCCAGCATTTT,CASSYGGISGSNQPQHF
-,TRBJ1-4,13,TRBV20-1,-,TGCAGTGCTAGTCGCCAGGGTGATGAAAAACTGTTTTTT,CSASRQGDEKLFF
TRBD1,TRBJ2-5,14,TRBV7-3,-,TGTGCCAGCAGCTTTGGGACAGAGAAAGAGACCCAGTACTTC,CASSFGTEKETQYF
TRBD1,TRBJ2-1,15,TRBV7-9,-,TGTGCCAGCAGCGACACAGGGGGCGCAGGGGATGAGCAGTTCTTC,CASSDTGGAGDEQFF
-,TRBJ1-3,11,TRBV20-1,-,TGCAGTGCTAGAACTGGAAACACCATATATTTT,CSARTGNTIYF
-,TRBJ1-6,13,TRBV3-1/TRBV3-2,few,TGTGCCAGCAGCTACCCAACCAATTCACCCCTCCACTTT,CASSYPTNSPLHF
-,TRBJ1-2,14,TRBV7-8,-,TGTGCCAGCAGCTCGGGACAAACGAACTATGGCTACACCTTC,CASSSGQTNYGYTF
-,TRBJ1-1,18,TRBV3-1/TRBV3-2,-,TGTGCCAGCACCAAAGGCGGGGGTAGTCTGTCGTTGAACACTGAAGCTTTCTTT,CASTKGGGSLSLNTEAFF
-,TRBJ2-2,13,TRBV6-5,-,TGTGCCAGCAGTTCGGGGCTGGCAGGGGAGCTGTTTTTT,CASSSGLAGELFF
TRBD1,TRBJ2-5,14,TRBV29-1,-,TGCAGCGTCAATGGACAGGGAGGCCACCAGACCCAGTACTTC,CSVNGQGGHQTQYF
-,TRBJ1-1,13,TRBV6-5,-,TGTGCCAGCAGTTACGAGGGGAACACTGAAGCTTTCTTT,CASSYEGNTEAFF
-,TRBJ1-6,15,TRBV4-2,-,TGTGCCAGCAGCCATTCGACACCCCATAATTCACCCCTCCACTTT,CASSHSTPHNSPLHF
-,TRBJ2-5,11,TRBV20-1,-,TGCAGTGCTAGAGATCAGGAGACCCAGTACTTC,CSARDQETQYF
-,TRBJ1-6,14,TRBV9,-,TGTGCCAGCACGGCAGATCCTTATAATTCACCCCTCCACTTT,CASTADPYNSPLHF
-,TRBJ2-2,16,TRBV19,-,TGTGCCAGTAGTTCCCCTGCGCGGCCAAACACCGGGGAGCTGTTTTTT,CASSSPARPNTGELFF
-,TRBJ2-1,13,TRBV6-5,-,TGTGCCAGCAAGGTGGATTTCGGCAATGAGCAGTTCTTC,CASKVDFGNEQFF
-,TRBJ2-5,14,TRBV4-1,-,TGCGCCAGCAGCCAAGATCAGGGGTCAGAGACCCAGTACTTC,CASSQDQGSETQYF
-,TRBJ2-3,16,TRBV11-3,-,TGTGCCAGCAGCTCTCGGGGGTATGGAGTCACAGATACGCAGTATTTT,CASSSRGYGVTDTQYF
-,TRBJ1-2,12,TRBV12-3/TRBV12-4,few,TGTGCCAGCAGCCTGTCGGCCTATGGCTACACCTTC,CASSLSAYGYTF
-,TRBJ1-6,14,TRBV14,-,TGTGCCAGCAGCCCCGACAGGATGGGTTCACCCCTCCACTTT,CASSPDRMGSPLHF
-,TRBJ2-7,15,TRBV4-3,-,TGCGCCAGCAGCCAAGATAGCGGCTTCATGGACGAGCAGTACTTC,CASSQDSGFMDEQYF
-,TRBJ1-2,13,TRBV2,-,TGTGCCAGCAGTGAAGCGTCGGCGGCAGGGACCGCCTTC,CASSEASAAGTAF
TRBD1,TRBJ1-2,13,TRBV19,-,TGTGCCAGTAGTGGACGGGACAGGGGTGGCTACACCTTC,CASSGRDRGGYTF
-,TRBJ1-4,15,TRBV9,once,TGTGCCAGCAGCGTAGGTGTCAGTATAAATGAAAAACTGTTTTTT,CASSVGVSINEKLFF
-,TRBJ1-1,14,TRBV11-3,-,TGTGCCAGCAGCTTACATCTGTTGAACACTGAAGCTTTCTTT,CASSLHLLNTEAFF
-,TRBJ1-1,13,TRBV19,-,TGTGCCAGCGGATATGGGGAGAACACTGAAGCTTTCTTT,CASGYGENTEAFF
-,TRBJ2-7,13,TRBV19,-,TGTGCCAGTAGTATAGGCCTAGCCTACGAGCAGTACTTC,CASSIGLAYEQYF
-,TRBJ1-2,13,TRBV5-6,-,TGTGCCAGCAGCTTTGACACAGAGTATGGCTACACCTTC,CASSFDTEYGYTF